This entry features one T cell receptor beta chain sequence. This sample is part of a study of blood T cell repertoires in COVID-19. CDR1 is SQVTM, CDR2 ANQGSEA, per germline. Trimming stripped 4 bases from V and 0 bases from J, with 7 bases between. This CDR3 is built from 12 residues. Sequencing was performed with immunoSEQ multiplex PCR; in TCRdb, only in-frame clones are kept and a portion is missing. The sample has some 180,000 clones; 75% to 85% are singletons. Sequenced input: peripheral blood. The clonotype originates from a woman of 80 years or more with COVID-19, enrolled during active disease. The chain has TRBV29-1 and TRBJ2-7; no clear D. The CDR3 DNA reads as TGCAGCGTTGGCCAGGACTCCTACGAGCAGTACTTC. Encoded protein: CSVGQDSYEQYF.